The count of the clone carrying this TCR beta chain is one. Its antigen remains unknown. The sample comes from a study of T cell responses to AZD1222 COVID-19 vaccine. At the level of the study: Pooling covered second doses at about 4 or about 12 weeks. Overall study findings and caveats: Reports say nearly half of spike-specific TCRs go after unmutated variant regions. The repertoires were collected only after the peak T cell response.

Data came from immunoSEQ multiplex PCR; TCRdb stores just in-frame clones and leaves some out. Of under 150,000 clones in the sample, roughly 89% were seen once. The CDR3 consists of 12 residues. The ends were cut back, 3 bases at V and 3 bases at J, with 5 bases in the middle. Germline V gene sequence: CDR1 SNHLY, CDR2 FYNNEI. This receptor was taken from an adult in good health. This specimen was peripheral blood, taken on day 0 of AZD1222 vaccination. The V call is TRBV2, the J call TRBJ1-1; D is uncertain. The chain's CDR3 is CASSDRDTEAFF. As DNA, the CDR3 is TGTGCCAGCAGTGATCGTGACACTGAAGCTTTCTTT.